These 8 T cell receptor beta chains originate from one sample sequenced in a study of shared clonotypes between healthy human individuals. TCRdb's table, derived via immunoSEQ multiplex PCR, lists solely in-frame clones and lacks some. Of 980,000 or so clones detected, over 60% appear once; the ten largest clones hold about 1.5%. Sequences were obtained from memory CD4+ T cells sorted from blood. Described subset: CD45RA-negative fraction. Receptor source: a man between 18 and 29 years old in good health.

The chain carries TRBV6-1 and TRBJ2-7, with D possibly matching TRBD2 (6 bases). Germline CDR1 MNHNS, CDR2 SASEGT. Trimming took off 2 bases at V and 2 bases at J, with 13 bases between the two ends. This CDR3 spans 15 amino acids. In DNA, the CDR3 is TGTGCCAGCAGTGAATGGGTAGCGGACACCTACGAGCAGTACTTC. It translates to CASSEWVADTYEQYF.

V is TRBV9 and J is TRBJ2-2, with TRBD2 matching 9 bases. Per germline, CDR1 SGDLS and CDR2 YYNGEE. This CDR3 region has 20 residues. The trim removed 0 bases at V and 2 bases at J, leaving 14 bases unmatched. The CDR3 bases are TGTGCCAGCAGCGTAGATACAGGAGGACTAGCGACAATTAACACCGGGGAGCTGTTTTTT. This translates into CASSVDTGGLATINTGELFF.

The V gene is TRBV25-1, the J gene TRBJ2-3; 8 bases align to TRBD1. The germline V gene has CDR1 MGHDK and CDR2 SYGVNS. Trimming cost V 2 bases and J 4 bases; bases outside gene matches: 5. The CDR3 covers 15 residues. The CDR3 loop is CASSEGNRGSDTQYF. CDR3 coding DNA: TGTGCCAGCAGTGAAGGAAACAGGGGGTCAGATACGCAGTATTTT.

This rearrangement joins TRBV6-1 to TRBJ1-5; no clear D gene. V lost 7 bases and J 2 bases, leaving 15 bases between the germline ends. CDR1 is MNHNS and CDR2 is SASEGT in the germline V gene. The CDR3 sequence is 15 residues long. As DNA, the CDR3 is TGTGCCAGCAACGAAGGGAACAAGGGCAATCAGCCCCAGCATTTT. It codes for CASNEGNKGNQPQHF.

V is TRBV7-3 and J is TRBJ1-1; D remains ambiguous. CDR3 length: 13 residues. V lost 1 base and J lost 4, with 7 bases in between. CDR1 and CDR2 from the germline V gene are SGHTA and FQGTGA. The CDR3 DNA follows: TGTGCCAGCAGCTTAATCTTCGGCACTGAAGCTTTCTTT. Its translation is CASSLIFGTEAFF.

This rearrangement joins TRBV7-9 to TRBJ2-3, with TRBD2 matching 9 bases. The CDR3 totals 16 residues. V trimming: 1 base; J trimming: 2 bases; junction bases outside the gene matches: 4. The germline V gene encodes CDR1 SEHNR and CDR2 FQNEAQ (reference sequence). The CDR3 loop reads CASSLGSSGNTDTQYF. The CDR3, as DNA: TGTGCCAGCAGCTTAGGGTCTAGCGGGAACACAGATACGCAGTATTTT.

V usage is TRBV10-3 and J usage is TRBJ2-3; 12 nucleotides agree with TRBD2. The CDR3 extends over 14 amino acids. In germline, CDR1 is ENHRY, CDR2 SYGVKD. The trim removed 11 bases at V and 1 base at J, leaving 4 bases unmatched. The CDR3 spells CAVRLAGGTDTQYF. DNA of the CDR3: TGTGCCGTTCGACTAGCGGGAGGCACAGATACGCAGTATTTT.

A note on this clone: Other DNA sequences of this sample code for an identical CDR3. The rearrangement links TRBV5-6 to TRBJ1-5; 9 bases are shared with TRBD1. The germline CDR1 and CDR2 sequences are SGHDT and YYEEEE. Losses at the gene ends were 4 bases for V and 4 bases for J; bases not matched to a gene: 6. This CDR3 region has 15 residues. For the CDR3, the DNA is TGTGCCAGCAGCCCCGGAGACAGGGGGAATCAGCCCCAGCATTTT. Its protein product is CASSPGDRGNQPQHF.